A few counts support the clone carrying this T cell receptor beta chain. At the DNA level, this CDR3 is encoded by other sequences in the same sample as well. As handled by the study authors: The authors used CDR3 differences across clinicopathological groups to build a distant-metastasis classifier for papillary thyroid cancer. TCRdb used MiXCR to call clones anew from the PCR reads. TCRdb's processing, not the authors' own work, is the source of the V and J calls. This sample has approximately 34,000 clones, with under 20% found just once. This record belongs to a study of metastatic and nonmetastatic thyroid tumors. The CDR3 has 15 residues. Germline values: CDR1 LGHNA, CDR2 YSLEER. Trimming removed 0 bases at V and 3 bases at J, with 12 bases between. No patient received treatment before thyroid surgery.

V usage is TRBV4-3 and J usage is TRBJ2-7; maybe TRBD2 (5 bases). This clonotype was obtained from a female donor with papillary thyroid cancer or a benign thyroid nodule (not recorded which). Some clones in this sample may be carry-over from other donors' samples. The specimen was blood. CDR3 nucleotides: TGCGCCAGCAGCCAAGATAGTGGACTGTACTACGAGCAGTACTTC. Its translation is CASSQDSGLYYEQYF.